This T cell receptor beta chain was found in a study of cytomegalovirus exposure and HLA in healthy donors. Study outcomes and limitations: Most CMV-associated TCR beta chains appeared HLA-restricted in a later analysis.

PCR used 60 Vbeta primers and 13 Jbeta primers. The repertoire was sequenced with immunoSEQ multiplex PCR; TCRdb's copy has only in-frame clones and lacks some. The sample shows under 150,000 clones, 65% to 85% of them seen only once. On this clone itself: What it recognizes is unknown.

V lost 7 bases, J lost 6 bases, and 13 bases lay in between. Germline loops: CDR1 MNHEY, CDR2 SMNVEV (reference sequence). The CDR3 extends over 14 amino acids. The chain is built from TRBV27 and TRBJ1-6; unclear D gene. The source is a woman in her 30s in good health and CMV-seropositive. Sequencing used PBMCs. CDR3 in amino acids: CASTVPHGNSPLHF. As DNA, the CDR3 is TGTGCCAGCACCGTCCCGCACGGTAATTCACCCCTCCACTTT.